Given below is one TCR beta chain in context. Its antigen is unidentified. This sample is drawn from a study of cytomegalovirus exposure and HLA in healthy donors. Trimming shortened V by 1 base and J by 7 bases, and 7 bases separated the two germline ends. Germline V gene data show CDR1 as SGHTA and CDR2 as FQGNSA. The CDR3 sequence is 13 residues long. Each of the donors was a healthy bone marrow donor. PCR amplification relied on 60 Vbeta primers (plus 13 Jbeta primers). Profiling relied on immunoSEQ multiplex PCR, and the TCRdb table lists in-frame clones only, not all of them. Altogether about 75,000 clones are present, roughly 78% being singletons, with the ten largest covering roughly 2%. Study-wide points: Most observed TCR sequences were rare, whereas some public TCRs were detected in many donors.

This sequence originates from a man between 18 and 35 years old in good health and CMV-seronegative. V gene TRBV7-2 combines with J gene TRBJ2-2; no clear D gene. The sample was PBMCs. CDR3 sequence reads: CASSLESGGELFF. In DNA form, the CDR3 reads TGTGCCAGCAGCTTAGAATCCGGCGGGGAGCTGTTTTTT. Variable domain in full (rest from reference TRBV7-2 and TRBJ2-2): GAGVSQSPSNKVTEKGKDVELRCDPISGHTALYWYRQSLGQGLEFLIYFQGNSAPDKSGLPSDRFSAERTGGSVSTLTIQRTQQEDSAVYLCASSLESGGELFFGEGSRLTVL.